In its sample, the clone carrying this TCR beta chain was seen a few times. The entry originates in a study of regulatory T cells in long-lasting Graves disease. Time point reported: newly diagnosed GD, antithyroid drugs for less than 3 months. Researchers made the TCR library from RNA that was extracted from PBMCs. Relying on iRepertoire HTBI primers and Arm-PCR of CDR3 regions, the team built TCR beta libraries. TCRdb called the multiplex PCR reads again in MiXCR, with one record for every CDR3 protein. The sample yields just over 600,000 distinct CDR3 sequences, roughly 15% seen once. The CDR3 totals 21 residues. Per germline, CDR1 MNHEY and CDR2 SVGEGT. J gave up 0 bases and V 5 bases, and 16 bases lay outside the gene matches. This sample also belongs to another study, concerning T cells in Graves' hyperthyroidism and ophthalmopathy.

Sequenced material: peripheral blood mononuclear cells (PBMCs), taken at new diagnosis, from a patient treated with antithyroid drugs. This clonotype was sampled from a woman in her 30s with Graves disease. This sequence joins TRBV6-2 or TRBV6-3 and TRBJ2-4, with 13 bases fitting TRBD2. The CDR3 DNA is TGTGCCAGCAGTGAAGAGGGGGTGGGGACTAGCGGGACGCTAGCCAAAAACATTCAGTACTTC. Protein sequence: CASSEEGVGTSGTLAKNIQYF.